Reported below is one T cell receptor (beta chain). CD8 cells classed as naive were CD45RO-negative and positively selected for CCR7, excluding terminally differentiated effector memory CD45RA+ cells. Study donors comprised healthy, HIV-negative adults devoid of recent acute infection or vaccination. There were only Caucasian adults among the donors, and all lived in Nashville, Tennessee. TCRdb's copy holds only in-frame clones and misses some; the assay was immunoSEQ multiplex PCR. The sample contains hundreds of thousands of clones, around 95% of which appear only once. The data originate from a study of shared clonotypes between healthy human individuals. V lost 8 bases and J lost 11; bases outside the gene matches: 16. This CDR3 has 14 residues. Germline CDR1 is MGHRA and CDR2 is YSYEKL.

This TCR was recovered from a woman in her twenties or thirties in good health. The V gene is TRBV4-1, the J gene TRBJ1-1; TRBD1 agrees at 8 bases. The sample taken for sequencing was naive CD8+ T cells sorted from blood. The CDR3 is CASRSGTGILEAFF. In DNA form, the CDR3 reads TGCGCCAGCCGATCCGGGACAGGTATTTTAGAGGCTTTCTTT.